Listed below are T cell receptor beta chains from one sample, sequenced in a study of cytomegalovirus exposure and HLA in healthy donors. The repertoire was sequenced with immunoSEQ multiplex PCR; TCRdb's copy has only in-frame clones and lacks some. Of some 200,000 clones in the sample, under 85% were seen once. Material for sequencing was PBMCs. These receptors all come from a female donor in good health and CMV-seronegative. The CDR3 runs from the conserved cysteine through the conserved F or W. Fields, in order: V gene, D gene, clone size, J gene, CDR3 protein, CDR3 DNA. A D gene is named only where the DNA matches it firmly. Rows may omit the clone size; those that give it use once, few, many or a size class.

V: TRBV19
D: TRBD1
size: NA
J: TRBJ1-1
CDR3: CASKGDSLMNTEAFF
DNA: TGTGCCAGTAAGGGGGACAGTCTAATGAACACTGAAGCTTTCTTT

V: TRBV5-1
D: NA
size: NA
J: TRBJ2-2
CDR3: CASSFLLGQNTGELFF
DNA: TGCGCCAGCAGCTTTTTACTGGGACAGAACACCGGGGAGCTGTTTTTT

V: TRBV7-2
D: NA
size: NA
J: TRBJ2-2
CDR3: CASSYRVTGELFF
DNA: TGTGCCAGCAGCTACAGGGTGACCGGGGAGCTGTTTTTT

V: TRBV18
D: TRBD1
size: NA
J: TRBJ1-1
CDR3: CASSPTGTANTEAFF
DNA: TGTGCCAGCTCACCGACCGGGACAGCGAACACTGAAGCTTTCTTT

V: TRBV2
D: NA
size: NA
J: TRBJ1-5
CDR3: CASRKGGGDQPQHF
DNA: TGTGCCAGTAGAAAAGGGGGGGGAGACCAGCCCCAGCATTTT

V: TRBV28
D: NA
size: NA
J: TRBJ2-7
CDR3: CASSLRVGYEQYF
DNA: TGTGCCAGCAGTTTGAGGGTAGGGTACGAGCAGTACTTC

V: TRBV10-3
D: NA
size: NA
J: TRBJ1-2
CDR3: CAISESPEGQGSGYGYTF
DNA: TGTGCCATCAGTGAGTCGCCAGAGGGGCAGGGTAGCGGATATGGCTACACCTTC

V: TRBV28
D: NA
size: NA
J: TRBJ2-7
CDR3: CASSPPGFSYEQYF
DNA: TGTGCCAGCAGTCCCCCAGGGTTCAGCTACGAGCAGTACTTC

V: TRBV7-3
D: NA
size: NA
J: TRBJ2-3
CDR3: CASSLDSDTDTQYF
DNA: TGTGCCAGCAGCTTAGACAGCGACACAGATACGCAGTATTTT

V: TRBV2
D: NA
size: NA
J: TRBJ1-6
CDR3: CASISREGSPLHF
DNA: TGTGCCAGCATCTCCAGGGAGGGCTCACCCCTCCACTTT

V: TRBV5-6
D: NA
size: NA
J: TRBJ1-2
CDR3: CASSLANRYYGYTF
DNA: TGTGCCAGCAGCTTGGCCAACAGATACTATGGCTACACCTTC

V: TRBV5-6
D: TRBD1
size: NA
J: TRBJ2-7
CDR3: CASSLDEGGQGPYEQYF
DNA: TGTGCCAGCAGCTTGGACGAGGGGGGACAGGGACCCTACGAGCAGTACTTC

V: TRBV5-1
D: TRBD2
size: NA
J: TRBJ2-5
CDR3: CASSPLAGILQETQYF
DNA: TGCGCCAGCAGTCCGCTAGCGGGAATCCTCCAAGAGACCCAGTACTTC

V: TRBV5-4
D: NA
size: NA
J: TRBJ1-2
CDR3: CASSLEGEMDGYTF
DNA: TGTGCCAGCAGCTTGGAAGGGGAAATGGATGGCTACACCTTC

V: TRBV4-2
D: TRBD1
size: NA
J: TRBJ2-7
CDR3: CASSQDQTGDTYEQYF
DNA: TGTGCCAGCAGCCAAGATCAAACAGGGGATACCTACGAGCAGTACTTC

V: TRBV9
D: NA
size: NA
J: TRBJ2-1
CDR3: CASSAARGEQFF
DNA: TGTGCCAGCAGCGCAGCTAGGGGTGAGCAGTTCTTC

V: TRBV15
D: NA
size: NA
J: TRBJ1-1
CDR3: CATSREQGGTEAFF
DNA: TGTGCCACCAGCCGGGAGCAGGGTGGCACTGAAGCTTTCTTT

V: TRBV9
D: NA
size: NA
J: TRBJ2-2
CDR3: CASSVGVGGAPNTGELFF
DNA: TGTGCCAGCAGCGTAGGGGTAGGGGGGGCCCCGAACACCGGGGAGCTGTTTTTT

V: TRBV18
D: TRBD2
size: NA
J: TRBJ2-1
CDR3: CASSPGTSGRNEQFF
DNA: TGTGCCAGCTCACCAGGGACTAGTGGTCGTAATGAGCAGTTCTTC

V: TRBV5-6
D: NA
size: NA
J: TRBJ2-7
CDR3: CASSATGSSYEQYF
DNA: TGTGCCAGCAGCGCAACAGGGAGCTCCTACGAGCAGTACTTC

V: TRBV27
D: NA
size: NA
J: TRBJ1-2
CDR3: CASSLYGTSPYGYTF
DNA: TGTGCCAGCAGTTTATATGGGACAAGCCCTTATGGCTACACCTTC

V: TRBV5-4
D: TRBD1
size: NA
J: TRBJ1-4
CDR3: CASSLRTGGEKLFF
DNA: TGTGCCAGCAGCCTAAGGACAGGGGGCGAGAAACTGTTTTTT

V: TRBV5-1
D: TRBD1
size: NA
J: TRBJ2-1
CDR3: CASSLWGQGVNEQFF
DNA: TGCGCCAGCAGCTTGTGGGGACAGGGTGTGAATGAGCAGTTCTTC

V: TRBV7-8
D: NA
size: once
J: TRBJ1-3
CDR3: CASSPLGGTTSGNTIYF
DNA: TGTGCCAGCAGCCCTCTGGGGGGGACCACCTCTGGAAACACCATATATTTT

V: TRBV27
D: NA
size: NA
J: TRBJ1-5
CDR3: CASSLPGANQPQHF
DNA: TGTGCCAGCAGTCTACCAGGGGCCAATCAGCCCCAGCATTTT

V: TRBV9
D: TRBD2
size: NA
J: TRBJ2-1
CDR3: CASSVVAGAYNEQFF
DNA: TGTGCCAGCAGCGTAGTTGCGGGGGCCTACAATGAGCAGTTCTTC

V: TRBV6-1
D: TRBD1
size: NA
J: TRBJ2-7
CDR3: CASSGWGQGKSNEQYF
DNA: TGTGCCAGCAGTGGGTGGGGACAGGGGAAATCTAATGAGCAGTACTTC

V: TRBV30
D: NA
size: NA
J: TRBJ1-5
CDR3: CAWSVGGVYSNQPQHF
DNA: TGTGCCTGGAGTGTAGGGGGAGTCTATAGCAATCAGCCCCAGCATTTT

V: TRBV28
D: NA
size: NA
J: TRBJ2-3
CDR3: CASSWRTGGPGDTQYF
DNA: TGTGCCAGCAGTTGGCGCACGGGGGGCCCCGGAGATACGCAGTATTTT

V: TRBV7-6
D: TRBD2
size: many
J: TRBJ2-3
CDR3: CASSARSGRDTQYF
DNA: TGTGCCAGCAGCGCCCGTAGCGGGAGGGATACGCAGTATTTT

V: TRBV2
D: TRBD2
size: NA
J: TRBJ2-5
CDR3: CASVREAGVETQYF
DNA: TGTGCCAGCGTACGGGAGGCGGGAGTAGAGACCCAGTACTTC

V: TRBV7-9
D: NA
size: few
J: TRBJ1-2
CDR3: CASSPDSYGYTF
DNA: TGTGCCAGCAGCCCCGACAGCTATGGCTACACCTTC

V: TRBV5-6
D: NA
size: NA
J: TRBJ2-7
CDR3: CASSEPGHQYEQYF
DNA: TGTGCCAGCAGCGAACCGGGACACCAATACGAGCAGTACTTC

V: TRBV14
D: NA
size: NA
J: TRBJ1-1
CDR3: CASSQGSGGMNTEAFF
DNA: TGTGCCAGCAGCCAAGGCAGCGGGGGGATGAACACTGAAGCTTTCTTT

V: TRBV28
D: TRBD2
size: few
J: TRBJ2-5
CDR3: CASSLFIAGEEETQYF
DNA: TGTGCCAGCAGTTTATTTATAGCGGGGGAAGAAGAGACCCAGTACTTC

V: TRBV28
D: TRBD2
size: NA
J: TRBJ2-1
CDR3: CASNRLADALGKEQFF
DNA: TGTGCCAGCAACCGACTAGCGGACGCCCTAGGAAAAGAGCAGTTCTTC

V: TRBV5-1
D: TRBD1
size: NA
J: TRBJ2-7
CDR3: CASSSQGAAYEQYF
DNA: TGCGCCAGCAGCTCTCAGGGGGCCGCCTACGAGCAGTACTTC

V: TRBV19
D: TRBD1
size: once
J: TRBJ1-1
CDR3: CASNREQGGNAFF
DNA: TGTGCCAGTAATCGGGAACAGGGGGGAAACGCTTTCTTT

V: TRBV19
D: NA
size: NA
J: TRBJ1-4
CDR3: CASSEGRRNEKLFF
DNA: TGTGCCAGTAGCGAGGGCAGACGTAATGAAAAACTGTTTTTT

V: TRBV27
D: TRBD2
size: NA
J: TRBJ2-1
CDR3: CASSFGGSGRKNEQFF
DNA: TGTGCCAGCAGTTTCGGGGGTAGCGGGAGGAAGAATGAGCAGTTCTTC

V: TRBV7-8
D: NA
size: NA
J: TRBJ1-1
CDR3: CASSLETTGRWTEAFF
DNA: TGTGCCAGCAGCTTAGAGACCACCGGGAGGTGGACTGAAGCTTTCTTT

V: TRBV5-6
D: TRBD1
size: few
J: TRBJ1-1
CDR3: CASSLDKGAMNTEAFF
DNA: TGTGCCAGCAGCTTGGATAAGGGGGCTATGAACACTGAAGCTTTCTTT

V: TRBV6-5
D: NA
size: once
J: TRBJ2-1
CDR3: CASSYSIAGSYNEQFF
DNA: TGTGCCAGCAGTTACTCGATTGCGGGATCCTACAATGAGCAGTTCTTC

V: TRBV7-3
D: NA
size: NA
J: TRBJ1-2
CDR3: CASSFETVTYVGDGYTF
DNA: TGTGCCAGCAGCTTTGAGACGGTAACCTACGTCGGGGATGGCTACACCTTC

V: TRBV7-2
D: TRBD1
size: few
J: TRBJ1-1
CDR3: CASSPRQGWTEAFF
DNA: TGTGCCAGCAGCCCAAGACAGGGGTGGACTGAAGCTTTCTTT

V: TRBV28
D: NA
size: NA
J: TRBJ1-5
CDR3: CASRAQGSQPQHF
DNA: TGTGCCAGCAGAGCTCAGGGAAGTCAGCCCCAGCATTTT

V: TRBV11-1
D: NA
size: NA
J: TRBJ1-2
CDR3: CASRSNAVYGYTF
DNA: TGTGCCAGCAGATCCAACGCGGTCTATGGCTACACCTTC

V: TRBV30
D: NA
size: NA
J: TRBJ1-2
CDR3: CAWSPRTYGYTF
DNA: TGTGCCTGGAGTCCGCGAACCTATGGCTACACCTTC

V: TRBV29-1
D: TRBD1
size: few
J: TRBJ1-2
CDR3: CSTRTGGNYGYTF
DNA: TGCAGCACTCGGACAGGGGGCAACTATGGCTACACCTTC

V: TRBV6-4
D: TRBD2
size: NA
J: TRBJ2-6
CDR3: CASSDSGSSGANVLTF
DNA: TGTGCCAGCAGTGATAGCGGGAGCTCTGGGGCCAACGTCCTGACTTTC

V: TRBV10-3
D: NA
size: few
J: TRBJ2-7
CDR3: CAISGRGYEQYF
DNA: TGTGCCATCAGTGGGAGGGGCTACGAGCAGTACTTC

V: TRBV19
D: NA
size: NA
J: TRBJ2-7
CDR3: CASSIQVGSSYEQYF
DNA: TGTGCCAGTAGTATTCAGGTCGGGAGCTCCTACGAGCAGTACTTC

V: TRBV6-1
D: TRBD1
size: NA
J: TRBJ2-7
CDR3: CASSAGQPTTYEQYF
DNA: TGTGCCAGCAGTGCGGGACAGCCAACAACCTACGAGCAGTACTTC

V: TRBV28
D: NA
size: NA
J: TRBJ2-7
CDR3: CASSLMADSYEQYF
DNA: TGTGCCAGCAGTTTAATGGCAGACTCCTACGAGCAGTACTTC